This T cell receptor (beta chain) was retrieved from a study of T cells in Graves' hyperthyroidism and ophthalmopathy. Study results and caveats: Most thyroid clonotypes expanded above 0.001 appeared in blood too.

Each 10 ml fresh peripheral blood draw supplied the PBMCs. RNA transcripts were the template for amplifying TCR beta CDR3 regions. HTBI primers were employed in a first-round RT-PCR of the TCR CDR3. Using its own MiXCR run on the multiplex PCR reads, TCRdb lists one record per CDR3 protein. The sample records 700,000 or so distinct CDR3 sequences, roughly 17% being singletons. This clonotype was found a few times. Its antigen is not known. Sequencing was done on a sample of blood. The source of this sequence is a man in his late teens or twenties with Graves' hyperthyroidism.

The CDR3 sequence is CASSPGAGATSGTQYF. CDR3 coding DNA: TGTGCCAGCTCACCGGGAGCAGGGGCTACCTCGGGGACCCAGTACTTC. The chain recombines TRBV18 with TRBJ2-5; possible D gene TRBD1, 6 bases. Between the trimmed V and J ends, which lost 3 bases and 7 bases, there was a span of 21 bases. Germline CDR1 reads KGHSH; CDR2 reads LQKENI. The CDR3 is 16 amino acids. The full variable domain, its missing parts supplied by reference TRBV18 and TRBJ2-5, is NAGVMQNPRHLVRRRGQEARLRCSPMKGHSHVYWYRQLPEEGLKFMVYLQKENIIDESGMPKERFSAEFPKEGPSILRIQQVVRGDSAAYFCASSPGAGATSGTQYFGPGTRLLVL.